This entry concerns a single T cell receptor beta chain. Its target is not known. The record originates from a study of cytomegalovirus exposure and HLA in healthy donors. The study, taken as a whole, reports: Later analysis showed TCR association rates varying by HLA locus, highest for DRB1 and lowest for HLA-C.

Germline V CDR1 and CDR2: LNHNV, YYDKDF (reference sequence). The J segment lost 4 bases and the V segment lost 4 bases, leaving 6 bases of the junction unmatched. CDR3 length: 15 amino acids. Amplification used 60 Vbeta primers and 13 Jbeta primers. Original handling: It was a later analysis that counted roughly 80 million unique TCR beta chains, of which some 9.9 million were shared. Data came from immunoSEQ multiplex PCR; TCRdb stores just in-frame clones and leaves some out. V, J and clone size are taken as reported in that table, and D and trimming were inferred from the DNA itself. Among approximately 120,000 clones listed, around four fifths were seen once.

This chain connects TRBV15 to TRBJ1-5; 8 nucleotides match TRBD1. The sequencing input was PBMCs. The clonotype originates from a man aged 18 to 30 in good health and CMV-seropositive. The CDR3: CATSTRTGPNQPQHF. The DNA of the CDR3 is TGTGCCACCAGCACCCGGACAGGGCCAAATCAGCCCCAGCATTTT. Full variable domain (missing parts from reference TRBV15 and TRBJ1-5): DAMVIQNPRYQVTQFGKPVTLSCSQTLNHNVMYWYQQKSSQAPKLLFHYYDKDFNNEADTPDNFQSRRPNTSFCFLDIRSPGLGDTAMYLCATSTRTGPNQPQHFGDGTRLSIL.